One and the same sample provided the 8 T cell receptor beta chains below, sequenced in a study of blood T cell repertoires in COVID-19. Repertoires were generated with immunoSEQ multiplex PCR, while TCRdb's copy carries only in-frame clones and drops some. The sample lists about 220,000 clones, roughly 90% occurring once. Input material: PBMCs or T cells enriched from blood (not recorded which). These TCRs come from a woman younger than 45 who had recovered from COVID-19.

This rearrangement joins TRBV7-3 to TRBJ2-1; the D gene is possibly TRBD2 (6 bases). Trimming took 3 bases from V and 0 from J, leaving 9 bases between them. The CDR3 is 15 residues long. In germline, CDR1 is SGHTA, CDR2 FQGTGA. CDR3 protein: CASSLEGSSYNEQFF. The CDR3 coding sequence is TGTGCCAGCAGCTTGGAGGGGAGCTCCTACAATGAGCAGTTCTTC.

V usage is TRBV7-9 and J usage is TRBJ2-7, with D possibly TRBD1 on 5 matching bases. CDR3 length: 14 residues. The V end was cut by 8 bases, the J end by 1 base, with 15 bases between. From germline, CDR1 is SEHNR and CDR2 FQNEAQ (reference sequence). As DNA, the CDR3 is TGTGCCAGCCCCTGGACGACAGCATCCTACGAGCAGTACTTC. Encoded protein: CASPWTTASYEQYF.

This rearrangement joins TRBV6-2 or TRBV6-3 to TRBJ2-5; 7 bases align to TRBD1. The CDR3 covers 14 residues. The germline V gene has CDR1 MNHEY and CDR2 SVGEGT. The ends lost 5 bases at V and 3 bases at J; junction bases unmatched: 6. The CDR3, as DNA: TGTGCCAGCAGTACAAGGGACAGAAAAGAGACCCAGTACTTC. It yields the protein CASSTRDRKETQYF.

This clone was seen a single time. The CDR3 reads CASSYAMRVEQFF. CDR3 DNA: TGTGCCAGCAGTTACGCCATGAGGGTTGAGCAGTTCTTC. The chain uses TRBV6-2 or TRBV6-3 and TRBJ2-1, with D possibly being TRBD2 (5 bases). CDR3 length: 13 residues. Germline V CDR1 and CDR2: MNHEY, SVGEGT. The V end lost 2 bases, the J end lost 9 bases, and 11 bases lay between the germline ends.

The genes are TRBV5-1 and TRBJ1-2; TRBD1 matches at 10 bases. The V segment lost 2 bases and the J segment 4 bases; nucleotides outside the gene matches: 5. CDR1 is SGHRS, CDR2 YFSETQ, per germline. The CDR3 length is 15 residues. CDR3 DNA: TGCGCCAGCAGCTTTCAGGGGACAGGGGCCTATGGCTACACCTTC. It encodes CASSFQGTGAYGYTF.

This chain uses TRBV7-2 with TRBJ1-3; D perhaps matches TRBD1 (5 bases). V was clipped by 0 bases and J by 0 bases, with 9 bases between them. The CDR3 runs to 16 residues. CDR1 is SGHTA and CDR2 is FQGNSA in the germline V gene. The CDR3 protein is CASSLAQGGSGNTIYF. CDR3 nucleotide sequence: TGTGCCAGCAGCTTAGCCCAGGGTGGCTCTGGAAACACCATATATTTT.

The rearrangement links TRBV19 to TRBJ2-1; 10 bases line up with TRBD1. Trimming removed 7 bases from V and 6 bases from J; junction bases left unmatched: 9. Germline CDR1 and CDR2: LNHDA and SQIVND (reference sequence). This CDR3 has 15 residues. CDR3 sequence (DNA): TGTGCCAGTACCTGGGACCGGGACAGGGGCAATGAGCAGTTCTTC. Protein: CASTWDRDRGNEQFF.

The V and J genes are TRBV24-1 and TRBJ1-2; D call uncertain. Germline assignment: CDR1 KGHDR and CDR2 SFDVKD. The ends were cut back, 6 bases at V and 7 bases at J, with 17 bases in the middle. The CDR3 runs 14 residues. CDR3 in DNA: TGTGCCACCAGTTTTCTCTCGAGAAACGTTGGCTACACCTTC. This sequence encodes CATSFLSRNVGYTF.